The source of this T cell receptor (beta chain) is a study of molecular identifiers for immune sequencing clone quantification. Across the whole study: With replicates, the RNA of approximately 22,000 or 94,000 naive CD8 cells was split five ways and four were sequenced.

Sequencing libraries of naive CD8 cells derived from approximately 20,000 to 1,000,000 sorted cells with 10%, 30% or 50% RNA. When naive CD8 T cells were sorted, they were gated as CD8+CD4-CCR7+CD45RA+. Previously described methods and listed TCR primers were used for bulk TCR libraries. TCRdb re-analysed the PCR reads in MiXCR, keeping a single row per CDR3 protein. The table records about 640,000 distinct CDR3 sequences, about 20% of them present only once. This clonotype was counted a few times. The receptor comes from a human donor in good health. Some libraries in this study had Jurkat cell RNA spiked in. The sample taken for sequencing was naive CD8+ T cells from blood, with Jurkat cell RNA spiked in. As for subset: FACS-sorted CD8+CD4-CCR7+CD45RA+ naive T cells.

CDR3 DNA sequence: TGTGCCAGCAGCCAAGATCAAACCTTTGATGGCAACTATGGCTACACCTTC. Protein sequence: CASSQDQTFDGNYGYTF. This rearrangement joins TRBV4-2 to TRBJ1-2; D unclear. CDR1 and CDR2 (germline): LGHNA, YNFKEQ. This CDR3 comprises 17 residues. Trimming removed 0 bases at V and 2 bases at J, with 16 bases between.